This T cell receptor (beta chain) stems from a study of shared clonotypes between healthy human individuals. Overall study results and limits: The study drew on few donors, limiting represented genetic and exposure-history diversity. Memory subsets generally showed smaller estimated richness than naive subsets did.

In replicate PCRs of sorted subsets, approximately 190 ng DNA, tens of thousands of T cell genomes, was used. Method: immunoSEQ multiplex PCR; TCRdb's copy keeps in-frame clones and lacks some. The sample carries 1.5 million to 2.5 million clones, roughly 95% recorded once. The CDR3 totals 14 residues. V was shortened by 4 bases and J by 6 bases, with 13 bases between the two germline ends. Germline CDR1 MGHRA, CDR2 YSYEKL. Remarks on this clone: Its antigen remains unidentified.

CD8 cells regarded as naive lacked CD45RO, were positively chosen for CCR7, and omitted terminally differentiated effector memory CD45RA+ cells. This clonotype was obtained from a man aged 18 to 30 in good health. The chain links TRBV4-1 to TRBJ2-1; perhaps TRBD2 as D (6 bases). The sequencing sample was made of naive CD8+ T cells sorted from blood. DNA for the CDR3: TGCGCCAGCAGCCCCCTGGGACTCAGCAATGAGCAGTTCTTC. Translating it yields CASSPLGLSNEQFF.